This passage covers 26 T cell receptor beta chains from one sample sequenced in a study of T cells in Graves' hyperthyroidism and ophthalmopathy. Using RNA transcripts as the source, TCR beta CDR3 regions were amplified. The HTBI primer set drove a first-round RT-PCR of the TCR CDR3. TCRdb independently ran MiXCR on the multiplex PCR reads; one entry per CDR3 protein. The data hold 450,000 to 500,000 distinct CDR3 sequences, with 22% observed a single time. What was sequenced was blood. The receptor set was obtained from a woman in her 70s with Graves' ophthalmopathy.

This clonotype appeared a few times. The V call is TRBV6-5, the J call TRBJ1-1; D not resolved. CDR3 length equals 14 residues. CDR1 is MNHEY and CDR2 is SVGAGI in the germline V gene. V dropped 0 bases and J dropped 6 bases, with 11 bases sitting between them. The CDR3 protein is CASSYSPGSPEAFF. CDR3 bases: TGTGCCAGCAGTTACTCTCCGGGATCCCCTGAAGCTTTCTTT.

There are a few counts of this clonotype. V and J are TRBV6-5 and TRBJ2-7; D gene ambiguous. Trimming removed 0 bases at V and 4 bases at J, with 13 bases between. Germline V gene sequence: CDR1 MNHEY, CDR2 SVGAGI. There are 15 residues in the CDR3. CDR3: CASSYSQVLAYEQYF. The CDR3 nucleotides read TGTGCCAGCAGTTACTCGCAGGTATTAGCTTACGAGCAGTACTTC.

The table lists this clonotype with a few counts. This chain links TRBV28 with TRBJ1-1; 7 positions agree with TRBD1. The V and J ends lost 4 bases and 1 base, in that order; junction bases with no gene match: 3. Looked up from germline, CDR1 is MDHEN and CDR2 is SYDVKM. This CDR3 region has 14 residues. This CDR3 reads CASSSHRGNTEAFF. CDR3 in DNA: TGTGCCAGCAGTTCTCACAGGGGGAACACTGAAGCTTTCTTT.

This clonotype came up many times. This chain joins TRBV6-1 and TRBJ1-2; D unresolved. Trimming removed 7 bases from V and 8 bases from J, with 11 bases in between. The germline V gene has CDR1 MNHNS and CDR2 SASEGT. The CDR3 consists of 11 residues. The CDR3 region is CASTDRAGYTF. CDR3 coding DNA: TGTGCCAGCACCGACCGCGCAGGCTACACCTTC.

The gene calls are TRBV20-1 and TRBJ2-7; tentative D call: TRBD2 (6 bases). The CDR3 spans 12 residues. The V end lost 1 base, the J end lost 7 bases, and 11 bases lay between the germline ends. Germline assignment: CDR1 DFQATT and CDR2 SNEGSKA (reference sequence). The CDR3 reads CSARVGGEEQYF. In DNA form, the CDR3 reads TGCAGTGCTAGAGTGGGCGGGGAAGAGCAGTACTTC.

This clonotype was seen a few times. This rearrangement joins TRBV30 to TRBJ1-3; no reliable D call. CDR1 and CDR2 from the germline V gene are GTSNPN and SVGIG (reference sequence). This CDR3 comprises 15 residues. V was cut by 2 bases and J by 0 bases, with 11 bases left in between. CDR3 in DNA: TGTGCCTGGAGTTCCTCAGGAAACTCTGGAAACACCATATATTTT. Its protein is CAWSSSGNSGNTIYF.

The chain joins TRBV7-9 to TRBJ2-3, with 9 nucleotides matching TRBD2. The V and J ends lost 7 bases and 0 bases, in that order; junction bases with no gene match: 14. The length of the CDR3 is 18 residues. The V gene's germline CDR1 is SEHNR and CDR2 FQNEAQ (reference sequence). Written as DNA, the CDR3 is TGTGCCAGCACCCCCGTCGGACTAGCGCCCCTAAGCACAGATACGCAGTATTTT. As protein: CASTPVGLAPLSTDTQYF.

This clonotype came up many times. The chain uses TRBV12-3 or TRBV12-4 and TRBJ1-1, with D unresolved. CDR3 length: 13 amino acids. The ends were cut back, 5 bases at V and 1 base at J, with 8 bases in the middle. In DNA form, the CDR3 reads TGTGCCAGCAGTAGCAGGTCGAACACTGAAGCTTTCTTT. Amino acids: CASSSRSNTEAFF.

Many counts were recorded for this clonotype. The chain carries TRBV12-3 or TRBV12-4 and TRBJ2-5, with 9 positions matching TRBD2. V lost 6 bases and J lost 2; bases outside the gene matches: 4. The CDR3 length is 14 residues. The CDR3, as DNA: TGTGCCAGCAGCCGGACTAGCGCACAAGAGACCCAGTACTTC. Its translation is CASSRTSAQETQYF.

In its sample, this clonotype was seen a few times. The J gene is TRBJ2-4, the V gene TRBV11-2, with D possibly matching TRBD2 (6 bases). There are 14 residues in the CDR3. In germline, CDR1 is SGHAT, CDR2 FQNNGV. The germline V and J ends were trimmed by 5 bases and 4 bases, with 12 bases remaining between them. The CDR3 loop reads CASSPGRSKNIQYF. The DNA for the CDR3 is TGTGCCAGCAGCCCTGGGAGGTCGAAAAACATTCAGTACTTC.

The J gene is TRBJ2-7, the V gene TRBV20-1, with D perhaps matching TRBD1 (5 bases). In germline, CDR1 is DFQATT, CDR2 SNEGSKA (reference sequence). Trimming took off 5 bases at V and 2 bases at J, with 7 bases between the two ends. The CDR3 totals 11 residues. In DNA, the CDR3 is TGCAGTGCTGGACAAACCTACGAGCAGTACTTC. The encoded protein is CSAGQTYEQYF.

The chain carries TRBV6-1 and TRBJ1-4; the D gene is possibly TRBD1 (6 bases). CDR1 is MNHNS and CDR2 is SASEGT in the germline V gene. CDR3 length: 15 amino acids. V lost 8 bases to trimming and J lost 11 bases, with 24 bases between them. CDR3 loop: CASSGRGLLSGKLFF. CDR3 sequence (DNA): TGTGCCAGCTCGGGGCGGGGGCTACTTTCCGGGAAACTGTTTTTT.

This chain uses TRBV11-2 with TRBJ2-7; the D gene is possibly TRBD1 (5 bases). The CDR3 sequence is 15 residues long. Germline V lookup: CDR1 SGHAT, CDR2 FQNNGV. The V gene lost 2 bases and the J gene lost 0 bases, with 11 bases spanning the gap. CDR3 loop: CASSLSDSDSYEQYF. CDR3 coding DNA: TGTGCCAGCAGCTTAAGTGACAGTGACTCCTACGAGCAGTACTTC. Full variable domain (outside the CDR3, taken from reference TRBV11-2 and TRBJ2-7): EAGVAQSPRYKIIEKRQSVAFWCNPISGHATLYWYQQILGQGPKLLIQFQNNGVVDDSQLPKDRFSAERLKGVDSTLKIQPAKLEDSAVYLCASSLSDSDSYEQYFGPGTRLTVT.

At least ten counts were recorded for this clonotype. V and J are TRBV11-2 and TRBJ1-5; D not resolved. V was cut by 2 bases and J by 5 bases, with 13 bases left in between. The CDR3 consists of 15 residues. Germline CDR1 SGHAT, CDR2 FQNNGV. CDR3 in amino acids: CASSLLLEGDQPQHF. CDR3 coding DNA: TGTGCCAGCAGCTTACTCTTAGAGGGAGATCAGCCCCAGCATTTT.

At least ten counts were recorded for this clonotype. V is TRBV2 and J is TRBJ1-2; D perhaps matches TRBD1 (5 bases). Germline-derived CDR1 and CDR2 are SNHLY and FYNNEI. Trimming cost V 7 bases and J 7 bases, with 19 bases left between them. The CDR3 is made up of 14 amino acids. In DNA, the CDR3 is TGTGCCAGCACCACAACAGGCTCGGAGGGTGGCTACACCTTC. Protein product: CASTTTGSEGGYTF.

The chain has TRBV20-1 and TRBJ1-3, with a possible D match to TRBD1 (5 bases). The CDR3 sequence is 15 residues long. Germline assignment: CDR1 DFQATT and CDR2 SNEGSKA (reference sequence). V was clipped by 3 bases and J by 0 bases, with 12 bases between them. The CDR3 coding sequence is TGCAGTGCTAGGCCCGGGACCCACTCTGGAAACACCATATATTTT. Amino acid sequence: CSARPGTHSGNTIYF.

Points on this clonotype: One junction end disagrees with the germline gene, perhaps due to a read error. The rearrangement joins TRBV7-9 to TRBJ2-5; TRBD2 aligns across 12 bases. This CDR3 spans 16 amino acids. The germline gives CDR1 SEHNR, CDR2 FQNEAQ (reference sequence). The DNA for the CDR3 is TGCGCCAGCAGCTCGGGACTAGCGGGTAGCCAAGAGACCCAGTACTTC. It codes for CASSSGLAGSQETQYF.

This clonotype occurred a few times. The DNA for the CDR3 is TGTGCCTGGAGTACGGGACAGGGGATAAGTGAAGCTTTCTTT. It yields the protein CAWSTGQGISEAFF. The chain has TRBV30 and TRBJ1-1; TRBD1 matches at 10 bases. CDR1 and CDR2 (germline): GTSNPN, SVGIG (reference sequence). This CDR3 is 14 amino acids long. V lost 2 bases to trimming and J lost 7 bases; unmatched junction nucleotides: 7.

In its sample, this clonotype was seen many times. This chain connects TRBV7-9 to TRBJ1-5; no firm D call. Trimming left V 5 bases short and J 4 bases short, with 18 bases between. The germline CDR1 and CDR2 sequences are SEHNR and FQNEAQ (reference sequence). The CDR3 runs 16 residues. DNA for the CDR3: TGTGCCAGCAGCCCCTCCCGAGGGTCCGGGAATCAGCCCCAGCATTTT. Translation: CASSPSRGSGNQPQHF.

This clonotype was observed a few times. The genes are TRBV20-1 and TRBJ1-5, with 8 bases aligning to TRBD1. Losses at the gene ends were 6 bases for V and 0 bases for J; bases not matched to a gene: 10. The germline V gene encodes CDR1 DFQATT and CDR2 SNEGSKA (reference sequence). This CDR3 has 16 amino acids. The DNA of the CDR3 is TGCAGTGCGAGGCCAGGGGGCGATTATAGCAATCAGCCCCAGCATTTT. It codes for CSARPGGDYSNQPQHF.

The chain joins TRBV30 to TRBJ2-1, with D perhaps being TRBD1 or TRBD2 (6 bases each). The CDR3 spans 15 residues. The V end was cut by 7 bases, the J end by 5 bases, with 21 bases between. CDR1 is GTSNPN and CDR2 is SVGIG in the germline V gene (reference sequence). The CDR3 sequence is CASQFEGGLNNEQFF. The CDR3 coding sequence is TGTGCCTCCCAATTTGAGGGGGGATTGAACAATGAGCAGTTCTTC.

Details on this clonotype: A read error may be the cause here, since a much bigger clone is one base away. The CDR3 bases are TGTGCCAGCAGTTCGACAAGGCCCTCGCGGGGGGAAAAACTGTTTTTT. Its translation: CASSSTRPSRGEKLFF. The chain carries TRBV27 and TRBJ1-4; D is possibly TRBD1 (5 bases). Germline CDR1 reads MNHEY; CDR2 reads SMNVEV (reference sequence). This CDR3 has 16 amino acids. The V end was cut by 4 bases, the J end by 8 bases, with 20 bases between.

Ten or more counts support this clonotype. The rearrangement joins TRBV2 to TRBJ1-1; D is ambiguous. V gave up 6 bases and J gave up 7 bases, with 12 bases separating them. The germline CDR1 and CDR2 sequences are SNHLY and FYNNEI. There are 12 residues in the CDR3. The CDR3 DNA follows: TGTGCCAGCAGCAGAGGCGGGATTGAAGCTTTCTTT. Translation: CASSRGGIEAFF. Based on the CDR3 plus reference TRBV2 and TRBJ1-1, the full variable domain is EPEVTQTPSHQVTQMGQEVILRCVPISNHLYFYWYRQILGQKVEFLVSFYNNEISEKSEIFDDQFSVERPDGSNFTLKIRSTKLEDSAMYFCASSRGGIEAFFGQGTRLTVV.

This clonotype has at least ten counts. This sequence joins TRBV28 and TRBJ1-1; D possibly corresponds to TRBD1 (6 bases). Germline V gene data show CDR1 as MDHEN and CDR2 as SYDVKM. Trimming removed 5 bases from V and 4 bases from J, with 8 bases in between. The length of the CDR3 is 12 residues. The CDR3 reads CASSEGVTEAFF. Written as DNA, the CDR3 is TGTGCCAGCAGTGAGGGGGTCACTGAAGCTTTCTTT. Combining the CDR3 with reference TRBV28 and TRBJ1-1 gives the whole variable domain DVKVTQSSRYLVKRTGEKVFLECVQDMDHENMFWYRQDPGLGLRLIYFSYDVKMKEKGDIPEGYSVSREKKERFSLILESASTNQTSMYLCASSEGVTEAFFGQGTRLTVV.

Many counts were recorded for this clonotype. The chain uses TRBV12-3 or TRBV12-4 and TRBJ2-7; maybe TRBD1 (6 bases). Trimming took off 3 bases at V and 3 bases at J, with 12 bases between the two ends. The CDR3 consists of 14 residues. The CDR3 nucleotides are TGTGCCAGCAGTTTTGGGGGCAGCGACTACGAGCAGTACTTC. Residues: CASSFGGSDYEQYF.

This clonotype was recorded at least ten times. V is TRBV6-1 and J is TRBJ1-1; D remains unclear. Germline-derived CDR1 and CDR2 are MNHNS and SASEGT. The CDR3 contains 11 residues. Trimming removed 8 bases from V and 1 base from J, with 5 bases in between. CDR3 loop: CASARNTEAFF. Written as DNA, the CDR3 is TGTGCCAGCGCGCGGAACACTGAAGCTTTCTTT.